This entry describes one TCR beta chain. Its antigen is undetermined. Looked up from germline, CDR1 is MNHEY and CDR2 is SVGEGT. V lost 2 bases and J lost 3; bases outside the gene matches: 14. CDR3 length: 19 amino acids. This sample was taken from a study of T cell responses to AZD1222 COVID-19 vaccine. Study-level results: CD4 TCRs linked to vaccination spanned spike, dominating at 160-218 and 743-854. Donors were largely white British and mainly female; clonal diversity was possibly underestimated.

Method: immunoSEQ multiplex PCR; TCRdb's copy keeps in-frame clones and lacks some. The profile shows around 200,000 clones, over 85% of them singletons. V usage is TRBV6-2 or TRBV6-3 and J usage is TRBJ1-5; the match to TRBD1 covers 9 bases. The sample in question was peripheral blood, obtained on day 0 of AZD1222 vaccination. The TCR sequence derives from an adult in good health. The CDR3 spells CASSYPLPGTGKDNQPQHF. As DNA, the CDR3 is TGTGCCAGCAGTTACCCACTCCCCGGGACAGGGAAAGACAATCAGCCCCAGCATTTT.